The 10 T cell receptor beta chains reported below all come from one sample, sequenced in a study of blood T cell repertoires in COVID-19. The repertoire was sequenced with immunoSEQ multiplex PCR; TCRdb's copy has only in-frame clones and lacks some. This sample carries roughly 67,000 clones, about 90% of them seen once, and the ten largest clones take roughly 4%. The sequenced sample was peripheral blood. These TCRs come from a man between 50 and 59 years old with active COVID-19.

The rearrangement joins TRBV6-5 to TRBJ2-3; 7 bases are a match to TRBD2. With 7 bases clipped from V and 6 bases from J, the junction kept 7 bases outside the gene matches. The CDR3 runs 13 residues. Germline lookup yields CDR1 MNHEY and CDR2 SVGAGI. The CDR3, as DNA: TGTGCCAGCAATATTCCCGGGGGGGATACGCAGTATTTT. It codes for CASNIPGGDTQYF.

The gene calls are TRBV6-2 or TRBV6-3 and TRBJ2-7; 13 bases map to TRBD2. Germline CDR1 and CDR2: MNHEY and SVGEGT. The CDR3 covers 21 residues. The V segment lost 3 bases and the J segment 2 bases; nucleotides outside the gene matches: 19. CDR3 sequence: CASSYPTSGRAISRYTYEQYF. CDR3 bases: TGTGCCAGCAGTTATCCAACTAGCGGGAGGGCGATCTCACGATATACCTACGAGCAGTACTTC.

This clone was detected a few times. The CDR3, as DNA: TGTGCCAGCAGTGAACCCAGTTTGGCCGGGGAGCTGTTTTTT. It encodes CASSEPSLAGELFF. The gene calls are TRBV25-1 and TRBJ2-2; no clear D. CDR1 is MGHDK and CDR2 is SYGVNS in the germline V gene. The CDR3 consists of 14 residues. The ends were cut back, 2 bases at V and 6 bases at J, with 10 bases in the middle.

The chain has TRBV3-1 (or the pseudogene TRBV3-2) and TRBJ2-3, with D hard to call. Germline-derived CDR1 and CDR2 are LGHDT and YNNKEL (reference sequence). Between the trimmed V and J ends, which lost 3 bases and 5 bases, there was a span of 9 bases. CDR3 size: 13 residues. The CDR3 region is CASSQSWQDTQYF. CDR3 sequence (DNA): TGTGCCAGCAGCCAGTCTTGGCAAGATACGCAGTATTTT.

The rearrangement links TRBV28 to TRBJ1-3; 9 nucleotides agree with TRBD1. Germline lookup yields CDR1 MDHEN and CDR2 SYDVKM. This CDR3 has 16 residues. V lost 8 bases to trimming and J lost 0 bases; unmatched junction nucleotides: 8. CDR3 DNA: TGTGCCAGCCCCAGGGACAGGGTTTACTCTGGAAACACCATATATTTT. Protein: CASPRDRVYSGNTIYF.

The V call is TRBV2, the J call TRBJ2-7, with TRBD1 matching over 7 bases. Trimming took 10 bases from V and 7 from J; bases not matched to a gene: 13. CDR1 is SNHLY and CDR2 is FYNNEI in the germline V gene. The CDR3 is 13 amino acids. CDR3 coding DNA: TGTGCCACCGACGAGACAGGGTTTGGGGAGCAGTACTTC. Its translation is CATDETGFGEQYF. Variable domain in full (rest from reference TRBV2 and TRBJ2-7): EPEVTQTPSHQVTQMGQEVILRCVPISNHLYFYWYRQILGQKVEFLVSFYNNEISEKSEIFDDQFSVERPDGSNFTLKIRSTKLEDSAMYFCATDETGFGEQYFGPGTRLTVT.

A single count supports this clone. The chain uses TRBV7-2 and TRBJ2-2; the match to TRBD2 covers 7 bases. After removal of 3 bases from V and 7 bases from J, the junction contained 8 bases not matched to a gene. Germline CDR1 SGHTA, CDR2 FQGNSA. The CDR3 runs 15 residues. In DNA, the CDR3 is TGTGCCAGCAGCTTCCGCGGGAGAGCTCACGGGGAGCTGTTTTTT. Its protein is CASSFRGRAHGELFF.

DNA for the CDR3: TGTGCCAGCAGCCTGACTAGCGGGGGAGGTCGGGAGCAGTTCTTC. Residues: CASSLTSGGGREQFF. The rearrangement joins TRBV9 to TRBJ2-1; TRBD2 matches 12 bases. Germline V gene lookup returns CDR1 SGDLS and CDR2 YYNGEE. The CDR3 extends over 15 amino acids. V gave up 4 bases and J gave up 10 bases; unmatched junction bases: 9.

The V and J genes are TRBV6-5 and TRBJ1-2; TRBD1 matches at 7 bases. In germline, CDR1 is MNHEY, CDR2 SVGAGI. This CDR3 is built from 15 residues. The junction had 10 bases not matched to a gene; V was cut back by 7 bases and J by 2 bases. The CDR3 region is CASTKGTAENYGYTF. The CDR3 bases are TGTGCCAGCACCAAGGGGACAGCTGAAAACTATGGCTACACCTTC.

The chain uses TRBV7-8 and TRBJ2-7; 8 nucleotides line up with TRBD1. The CDR3 length is 17 residues. Germline CDR1 and CDR2: SGHVS and FQNEAQ. With V trimmed by 0 bases and J by 2 bases, 9 bases remained unmatched. CDR3 coding DNA: TGTGCCAGCAGCTTAGCTTTTGACAGGGGAAACCCCTACGAGCAGTACTTC. Protein sequence: CASSLAFDRGNPYEQYF.